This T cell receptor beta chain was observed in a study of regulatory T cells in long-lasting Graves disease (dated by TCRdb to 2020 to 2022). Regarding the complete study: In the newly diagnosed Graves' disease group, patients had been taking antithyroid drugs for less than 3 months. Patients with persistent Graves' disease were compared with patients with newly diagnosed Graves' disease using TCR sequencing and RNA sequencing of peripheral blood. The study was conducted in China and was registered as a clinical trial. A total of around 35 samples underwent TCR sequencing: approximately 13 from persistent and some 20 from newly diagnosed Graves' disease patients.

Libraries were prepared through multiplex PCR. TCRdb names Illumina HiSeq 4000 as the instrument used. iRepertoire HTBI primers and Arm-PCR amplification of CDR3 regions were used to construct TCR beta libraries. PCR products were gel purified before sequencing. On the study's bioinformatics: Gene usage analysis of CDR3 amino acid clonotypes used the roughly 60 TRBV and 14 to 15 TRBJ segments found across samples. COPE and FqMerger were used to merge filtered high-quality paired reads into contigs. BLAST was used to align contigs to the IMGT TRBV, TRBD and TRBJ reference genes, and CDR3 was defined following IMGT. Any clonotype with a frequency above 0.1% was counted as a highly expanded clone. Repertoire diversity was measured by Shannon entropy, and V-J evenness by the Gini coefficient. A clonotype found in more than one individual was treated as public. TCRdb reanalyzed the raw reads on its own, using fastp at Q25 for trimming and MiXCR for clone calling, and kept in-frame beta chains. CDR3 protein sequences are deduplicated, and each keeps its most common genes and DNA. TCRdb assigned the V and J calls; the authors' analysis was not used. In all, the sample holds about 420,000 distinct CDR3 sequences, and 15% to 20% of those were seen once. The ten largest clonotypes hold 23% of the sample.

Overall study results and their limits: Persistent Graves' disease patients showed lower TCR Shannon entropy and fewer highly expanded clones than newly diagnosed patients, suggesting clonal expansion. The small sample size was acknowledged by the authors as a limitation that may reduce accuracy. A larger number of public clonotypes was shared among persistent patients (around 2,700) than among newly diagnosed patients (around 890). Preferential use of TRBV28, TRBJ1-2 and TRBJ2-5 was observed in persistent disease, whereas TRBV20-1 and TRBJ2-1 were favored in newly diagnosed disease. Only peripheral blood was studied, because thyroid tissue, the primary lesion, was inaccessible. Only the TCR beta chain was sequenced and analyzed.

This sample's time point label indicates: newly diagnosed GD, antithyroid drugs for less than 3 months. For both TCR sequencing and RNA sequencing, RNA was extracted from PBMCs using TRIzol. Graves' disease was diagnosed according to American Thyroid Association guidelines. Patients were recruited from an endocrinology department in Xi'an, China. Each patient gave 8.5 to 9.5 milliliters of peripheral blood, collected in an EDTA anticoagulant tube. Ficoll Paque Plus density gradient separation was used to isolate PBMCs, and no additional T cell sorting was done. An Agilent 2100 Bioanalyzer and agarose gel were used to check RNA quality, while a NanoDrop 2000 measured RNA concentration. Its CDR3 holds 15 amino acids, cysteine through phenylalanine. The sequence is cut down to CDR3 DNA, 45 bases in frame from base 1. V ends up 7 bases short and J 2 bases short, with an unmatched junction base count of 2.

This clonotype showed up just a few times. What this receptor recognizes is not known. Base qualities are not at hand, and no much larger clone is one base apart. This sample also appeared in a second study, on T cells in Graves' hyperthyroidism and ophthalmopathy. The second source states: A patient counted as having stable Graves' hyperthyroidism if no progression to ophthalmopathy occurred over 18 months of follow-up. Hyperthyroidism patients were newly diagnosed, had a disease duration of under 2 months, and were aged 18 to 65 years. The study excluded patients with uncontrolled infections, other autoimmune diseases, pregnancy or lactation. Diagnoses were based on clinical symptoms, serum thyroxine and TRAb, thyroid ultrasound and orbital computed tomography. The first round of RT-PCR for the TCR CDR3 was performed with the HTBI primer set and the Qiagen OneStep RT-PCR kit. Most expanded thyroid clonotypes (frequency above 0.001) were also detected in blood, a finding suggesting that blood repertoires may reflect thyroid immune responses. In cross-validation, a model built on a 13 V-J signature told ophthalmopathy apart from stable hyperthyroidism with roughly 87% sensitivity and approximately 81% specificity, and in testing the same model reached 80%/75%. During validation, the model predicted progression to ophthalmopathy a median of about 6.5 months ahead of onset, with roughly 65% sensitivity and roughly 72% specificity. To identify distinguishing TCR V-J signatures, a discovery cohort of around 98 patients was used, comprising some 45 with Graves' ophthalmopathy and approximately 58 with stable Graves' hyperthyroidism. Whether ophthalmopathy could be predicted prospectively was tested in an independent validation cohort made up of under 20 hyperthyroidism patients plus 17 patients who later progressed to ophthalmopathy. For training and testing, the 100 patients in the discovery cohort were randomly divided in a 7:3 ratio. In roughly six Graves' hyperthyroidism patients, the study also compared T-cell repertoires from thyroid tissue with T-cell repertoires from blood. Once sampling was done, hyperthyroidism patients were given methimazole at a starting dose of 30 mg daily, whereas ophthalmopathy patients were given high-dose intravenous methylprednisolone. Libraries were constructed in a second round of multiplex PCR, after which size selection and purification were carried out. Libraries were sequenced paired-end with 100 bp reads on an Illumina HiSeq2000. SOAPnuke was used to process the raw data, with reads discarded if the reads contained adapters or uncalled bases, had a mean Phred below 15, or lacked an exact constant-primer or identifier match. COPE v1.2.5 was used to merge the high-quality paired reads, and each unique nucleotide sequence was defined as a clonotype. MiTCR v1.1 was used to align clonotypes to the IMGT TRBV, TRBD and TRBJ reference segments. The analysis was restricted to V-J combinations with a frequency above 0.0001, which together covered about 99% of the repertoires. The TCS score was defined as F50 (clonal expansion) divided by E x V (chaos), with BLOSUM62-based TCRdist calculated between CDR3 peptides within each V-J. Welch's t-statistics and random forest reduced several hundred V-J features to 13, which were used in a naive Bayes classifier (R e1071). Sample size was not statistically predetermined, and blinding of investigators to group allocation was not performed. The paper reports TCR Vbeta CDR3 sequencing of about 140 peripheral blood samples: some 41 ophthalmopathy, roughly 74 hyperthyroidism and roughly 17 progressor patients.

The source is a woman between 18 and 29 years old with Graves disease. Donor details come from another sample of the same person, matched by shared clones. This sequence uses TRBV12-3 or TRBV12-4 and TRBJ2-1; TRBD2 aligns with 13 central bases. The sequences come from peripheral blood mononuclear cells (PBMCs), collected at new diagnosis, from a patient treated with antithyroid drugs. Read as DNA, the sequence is TGTGCCAGCAAGGGGACTAGCGGGGCCTACAATGAGCAGTTCTTC. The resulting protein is CASKGTSGAYNEQFF.